A selection of T cell receptor beta chains follows, all from one sample in a study of control samples from healthy donors and cancer patients. Only in-frame clones appear in the TCRdb table, and some are missing; sequencing was by immunoSEQ multiplex PCR. Among 90,000 to 110,000 clones listed, 83% were seen once. Sequences were obtained from blood. Receptors were obtained from a woman in her forties or fifties in good health. The CDR3 runs from the conserved cysteine through the conserved F or W. The order of the fields is J gene, clone size, V gene, D gene, CDR3 DNA, CDR3 protein. A D gene is named only where the DNA matches it firmly. For some rows the clone size is stated as once, few or many, or as a class when expanded; others skip it.

TRBJ2-5 - TRBV10-3 - TGTGCCATCACCGAAGACGCAAAAGAGACCCAGTACTTC CAITEDAKETQYF
TRBJ1-1 - TRBV5-1 TRBD1 TGCGCCAGCAGCCTGAGGACAGGGGTCGTTGAGACTGAAGCTTTCTTT CASSLRTGVVETEAFF
TRBJ1-5 - TRBV5-5 - TGTGCCAGCAGCTTGCAGGGGTTGGGGCAGCCCCAGCATTTT CASSLQGLGQPQHF
TRBJ1-5 - TRBV2 - TGTGCCAGCCGAAGTGGGACATTTGATCAGCCCCAGCATTTT CASRSGTFDQPQHF
TRBJ2-4 - TRBV6-2/TRBV6-3 - TGTGCCAGCAGTCGATCCGGCAACATTCAGTACTTC CASSRSGNIQYF
TRBJ2-3 - TRBV21-1 - TGTGCCAGCAGCAGGGACAGGGGGCAAGATACGCAGTATTTT CASSRDRGQDTQYF
TRBJ2-3 - TRBV6-5 - TGTGCCAGCAGTTACTCTTACGGGAGCCCAGATACGCAGTATTTT CASSYSYGSPDTQYF
TRBJ2-7 few TRBV7-2 TRBD2 TGTGCCAGCAGCTTGATGGGGGAGGGAGTCTACGAGCAGTACTTC CASSLMGEGVYEQYF
TRBJ2-7 - TRBV28 - TGTGCCAGCAGTTTTGGATATCGGGAGCAGTACTTC CASSFGYREQYF
TRBJ1-2 - TRBV7-8 - TGTGCCAGCAGCCCAGACAGCTATGGCTACACCTTC CASSPDSYGYTF
TRBJ1-1 - TRBV29-1 TRBD1 TGCAGCGTTGATTGGACAGGGTTTTCTGAAGCTTTCTTT CSVDWTGFSEAFF
TRBJ1-6 - TRBV6-5 - TGTGCCAGCACCACGGAAAGGGTTAGGTCACCCCTCCACTTT CASTTERVRSPLHF
TRBJ2-3 - TRBV7-2 TRBD2 TGCGCCAGCCGCTTCGCTGGGGGCCGAGCGGGGGGGTTAGGAGATACGCAGTATTTT CASRFAGGRAGGLGDTQYF
TRBJ2-5 - TRBV24-1 TRBD1 TGTGCCACCAGTGACCCAGACGACAGGGTACAAGAGACCCAGTACTTC CATSDPDDRVQETQYF
TRBJ2-3 - TRBV19 TRBD2 TGTGCCAGTAGTGTTCGACTAGCGGGAGTGGCAGATACGCAGTATTTT CASSVRLAGVADTQYF
TRBJ2-7 - TRBV5-6 TRBD2 TGTGCCAGCAGCGCTGGACTAGCGGGAGGGTTGTACGAGCAGTACTTC CASSAGLAGGLYEQYF
TRBJ2-3 - TRBV6-4 TRBD2 TGTGCCAGCAGGCAGACTAGCGGGGGTTCAGATACGCAGTATTTT CASRQTSGGSDTQYF